The rows below give T cell receptor beta chains drawn from one sample of a study of T cells in Graves' hyperthyroidism and ophthalmopathy. TCRdb passed the multiplex PCR reads through MiXCR, listing each CDR3 protein once. The data show 400,000 to 550,000 distinct CDR3 sequences, less than 25% seen once. The sample taken for sequencing was blood. These TCRs come from a woman younger than 45 with Graves' ophthalmopathy. CDR3s include the opening cysteine and the closing phenylalanine or tryptophan. The D gene is left open where the match is weak. Where a row states a size, it is once, few, many or the class of an expanded clone; other rows omit it.

d_call: .
clone_size: .
j_call: TRBJ2-7
v_call: TRBV28
cdr3_aa: CASSLSGTDGEQYF
cdr3_nt: TGTGCCAGCAGTCTCTCCGGGACGGACGGCGAGCAGTACTTC

d_call: .
clone_size: .
j_call: TRBJ2-7
v_call: TRBV5-1
cdr3_aa: CASSLSPLEGDHEQYF
cdr3_nt: TGCGCCAGCAGCTTATCTCCGTTGGAGGGAGATCACGAGCAGTACTTC

d_call: .
clone_size: many
j_call: TRBJ1-1
v_call: TRBV5-1
cdr3_aa: CASHKDQVGNTEAFF
cdr3_nt: TGCGCCAGCCACAAGGATCAGGTGGGGAACACTGAAGCTTTCTTT

d_call: .
clone_size: .
j_call: TRBJ2-5
v_call: TRBV20-1
cdr3_aa: CSAFLDPATEASVYQETQYF
cdr3_nt: TGCAGTGCTTTTCTTGACCCAGCGACAGAGGCCTCAGTGTACCAAGAGACCCAGTACTTC

d_call: .
clone_size: once
j_call: TRBJ1-5
v_call: TRBV12-3/TRBV12-4
cdr3_aa: CASSRRADNQPQHF
cdr3_nt: TGTGCCAGCAGTCGCCGGGCCGATAATCAGCCCCAGCATTTT

d_call: .
clone_size: many
j_call: TRBJ2-5
v_call: TRBV5-1
cdr3_aa: CASSLVPETQYF
cdr3_nt: TGCGCCAGCAGCTTGGTTCCCGAGACCCAGTACTTC

d_call: .
clone_size: .
j_call: TRBJ2-6
v_call: TRBV11-2
cdr3_aa: CATSKARGSGANVLTF
cdr3_nt: TGTGCCACCAGTAAAGCCCGTGGCTCTGGGGCCAACGTCCTGACTTTC

d_call: TRBD1
clone_size: many
j_call: TRBJ1-2
v_call: TRBV10-3
cdr3_aa: CATQQGHPYGYTF
cdr3_nt: TGTGCCACCCAACAGGGGCACCCTTATGGCTACACCTTC

d_call: .
clone_size: many
j_call: TRBJ1-3
v_call: TRBV12-3/TRBV12-4
cdr3_aa: CASSLDSGGISGNTIYF
cdr3_nt: TGTGCCAGCAGTCTTGATAGTGGGGGCATCTCTGGAAACACCATATATTTT

d_call: .
clone_size: many
j_call: TRBJ1-3
v_call: TRBV30
cdr3_aa: CAWSGSPDTIYF
cdr3_nt: TGTGCCTGGAGCGGAAGCCCAGACACCATATATTTT

d_call: .
clone_size: many
j_call: TRBJ1-2
v_call: TRBV27
cdr3_aa: CASSPQLRGLHYGYTF
cdr3_nt: TGTGCCAGCAGTCCACAGCTCCGGGGCCTCCACTATGGCTACACCTTC

d_call: .
clone_size: few
j_call: TRBJ2-7
v_call: TRBV20-1
cdr3_aa: CSARDLDRGFTYEQYF
cdr3_nt: TGCAGTGCTAGAGATCTGGATCGGGGTTTTACCTACGAGCAGTACTTC

d_call: TRBD1
clone_size: few
j_call: TRBJ2-2
v_call: TRBV7-3
cdr3_aa: CASSLTGTAKTGELFF
cdr3_nt: TGTGCCAGCAGCTTAACCGGGACAGCTAAGACCGGGGAGCTGTTTTTT

d_call: TRBD1
clone_size: many
j_call: TRBJ1-2
v_call: TRBV28
cdr3_aa: CASSPGQGHYGYTF
cdr3_nt: TGTGCCAGCAGCCCGGGACAGGGTCACTATGGCTACACCTTC

d_call: .
clone_size: .
j_call: TRBJ2-7
v_call: TRBV19
cdr3_aa: CASSPAFAALGEQYF
cdr3_nt: TGTGCCAGTAGCCCAGCCTTCGCCGCCCTTGGGGAGCAGTACTTC

d_call: .
clone_size: few
j_call: TRBJ2-7
v_call: TRBV7-9
cdr3_aa: CASQGILAEQYF
cdr3_nt: TGTGCCAGCCAGGGAATCTTGGCCGAGCAGTACTTC

d_call: .
clone_size: .
j_call: TRBJ2-7
v_call: TRBV3-1
cdr3_aa: CASSQEQGRTYEQYF
cdr3_nt: TGTGCCAGCAGCCAAGAACAGGGCAGGACCTACGAGCAGTACTTC

d_call: TRBD1
clone_size: few
j_call: TRBJ2-5
v_call: TRBV7-8
cdr3_aa: CASSSSAGQGQETQYF
cdr3_nt: TGTGCCAGCAGCTCCTCCGCGGGACAGGGACAAGAGACCCAGTACTTC

d_call: TRBD1
clone_size: .
j_call: TRBJ1-3
v_call: TRBV9
cdr3_aa: CASSVDARTGGNTIYF
cdr3_nt: TGTGCCAGCAGCGTAGACGCCAGGACAGGAGGAAACACCATATATTTT

d_call: TRBD2
clone_size: many
j_call: TRBJ2-7
v_call: TRBV30
cdr3_aa: CAWSVARGARYEQYF
cdr3_nt: TGTGCCTGGAGTGTAGCGCGGGGGGCGCGGTACGAGCAGTACTTC

d_call: .
clone_size: many
j_call: TRBJ2-7
v_call: TRBV6-5
cdr3_aa: CASSGSAYEQYF
cdr3_nt: TGTGCCAGCAGCGGATCGGCCTACGAGCAGTACTTC

d_call: .
clone_size: .
j_call: TRBJ2-2
v_call: TRBV6-2/TRBV6-3
cdr3_aa: CASSYLGRGTGELFF
cdr3_nt: TGTGCCAGCAGTTACCTTGGTCGGGGCACCGGGGAGCTGTTTTTT

d_call: TRBD1
clone_size: few
j_call: TRBJ2-2
v_call: TRBV11-1
cdr3_aa: CASSLDRGKSNTGELFF
cdr3_nt: TGTGCCAGCAGCCTGGACAGGGGCAAATCGAACACCGGGGAGCTGTTTTTT

d_call: .
clone_size: .
j_call: TRBJ1-5
v_call: TRBV20-1
cdr3_aa: CSARDLGYQPQHF
cdr3_nt: TGCAGTGCTAGAGACTTAGGGTATCAGCCCCAGCATTTT

d_call: TRBD1
clone_size: many
j_call: TRBJ1-1
v_call: TRBV5-1
cdr3_aa: CASSLAAGQLNTEAFF
cdr3_nt: TGCGCCAGCAGCTTGGCCGCGGGACAGCTGAACACTGAAGCTTTCTTT

d_call: .
clone_size: many
j_call: TRBJ1-2
v_call: TRBV24-1
cdr3_aa: CATSDPSGNYGYTF
cdr3_nt: TGTGCCACCAGCGACCCCTCCGGAAACTATGGCTACACCTTC

d_call: TRBD2
clone_size: many
j_call: TRBJ2-7
v_call: TRBV11-2
cdr3_aa: CASSRPGGSYEQYF
cdr3_nt: TGTGCCAGCAGCCGTCCGGGGGGCTCCTACGAGCAGTACTTC

d_call: .
clone_size: many
j_call: TRBJ2-5
v_call: TRBV6-5
cdr3_aa: CASSYGGGGTQETQYF
cdr3_nt: TGTGCCAGCAGTTACGGAGGGGGAGGGACCCAAGAGACCCAGTACTTC

d_call: .
clone_size: many
j_call: TRBJ1-1
v_call: TRBV20-1
cdr3_aa: CSARWAGAFF
cdr3_nt: TGCAGTGCTAGATGGGCTGGAGCTTTCTTT

d_call: TRBD1
clone_size: many
j_call: TRBJ1-2
v_call: TRBV12-3/TRBV12-4
cdr3_aa: CASSLGQGVDGYTF
cdr3_nt: TGTGCCAGCAGTTTAGGGCAGGGGGTTGACGGCTACACCTTC

d_call: TRBD2
clone_size: many
j_call: TRBJ2-7
v_call: TRBV28
cdr3_aa: CASSLVGGGGSTYEQYF
cdr3_nt: TGTGCCAGCAGTTTAGTTGGTGGGGGGGGATCTACCTACGAGCAGTACTTC

d_call: .
clone_size: many
j_call: TRBJ1-1
v_call: TRBV9
cdr3_aa: CASSVEMNTEAFF
cdr3_nt: TGTGCCAGCAGCGTAGAGATGAACACTGAAGCTTTCTTT

d_call: .
clone_size: .
j_call: TRBJ1-2
v_call: TRBV6-1
cdr3_aa: CASSEPGSPFYGYTF
cdr3_nt: TGTGCCAGCAGTGAGCCGGGTTCCCCCTTTTATGGCTACACCTTC

d_call: .
clone_size: .
j_call: TRBJ1-1
v_call: TRBV5-6
cdr3_aa: CASSLVVYQGKNTEAFF
cdr3_nt: TGTGCCAGCAGCTTAGTCGTGTACCAGGGCAAGAACACTGAAGCTTTCTTT

d_call: TRBD1
clone_size: .
j_call: TRBJ2-3
v_call: TRBV6-1
cdr3_aa: CASSLVPGQYTDTQYF
cdr3_nt: TGTGCCAGCAGTCTCGTCCCGGGACAGTACACAGATACGCAGTATTTT

d_call: .
clone_size: many
j_call: TRBJ2-2
v_call: TRBV20-1
cdr3_aa: CSARNPGETGELFF
cdr3_nt: TGCAGTGCTAGAAATCCAGGGGAAACCGGGGAGCTGTTTTTT

d_call: TRBD2
clone_size: .
j_call: TRBJ2-5
v_call: TRBV10-1
cdr3_aa: CASSESGGASETQYF
cdr3_nt: TGCGCCAGCAGTGAGAGCGGGGGGGCCTCTGAGACCCAGTACTTC

d_call: .
clone_size: .
j_call: TRBJ2-2
v_call: TRBV11-1
cdr3_aa: CASSSKAVLSRDTGELFF
cdr3_nt: TGTGCCAGCAGCTCTAAGGCAGTCCTATCGAGAGATACCGGGGAGCTGTTTTTT

d_call: TRBD1
clone_size: .
j_call: TRBJ1-1
v_call: TRBV2
cdr3_aa: CASIREGAIDTEAFF
cdr3_nt: TGTGCCAGCATTCGGGAGGGGGCGATTGACACTGAAGCTTTCTTT

d_call: TRBD1
clone_size: many
j_call: TRBJ1-1
v_call: TRBV12-3/TRBV12-4
cdr3_aa: CASSSRTGDTTEAFF
cdr3_nt: TGTGCCAGCAGCTCCCGGACAGGGGATACCACTGAAGCTTTCTTT

d_call: .
clone_size: .
j_call: TRBJ2-3
v_call: TRBV7-2
cdr3_aa: CASSLSKGGAQYF
cdr3_nt: TGTGCCAGCAGCTTATCCAAAGGTGGGGCGCAGTATTTT

d_call: .
clone_size: .
j_call: TRBJ1-3
v_call: TRBV10-3
cdr3_aa: CATRTPGGSGNTIYF
cdr3_nt: TGTGCCACTCGAACCCCGGGGGGCTCTGGAAACACCATATATTTT

d_call: .
clone_size: .
j_call: TRBJ2-7
v_call: TRBV24-1
cdr3_aa: CATSDPTAGKRQYF
cdr3_nt: TGTGCCACCAGTGACCCAACGGCAGGGAAGCGGCAGTACTTC

d_call: .
clone_size: many
j_call: TRBJ1-1
v_call: TRBV5-1
cdr3_aa: CASSTPGGLNTEAFF
cdr3_nt: TGCGCCAGCAGCACCCCTGGTGGGTTGAACACTGAAGCTTTCTTT

d_call: TRBD2
clone_size: many
j_call: TRBJ2-7
v_call: TRBV4-1
cdr3_aa: CASSHEGTSGYEQYF
cdr3_nt: TGCGCCAGCAGCCACGAGGGGACTAGCGGCTACGAGCAGTACTTC

d_call: .
clone_size: many
j_call: TRBJ1-1
v_call: TRBV6-5
cdr3_aa: CASSYLTSWDINTEAFF
cdr3_nt: TGTGCCAGCAGTTACCTGACATCCTGGGACATAAACACTGAAGCTTTCTTT

d_call: .
clone_size: many
j_call: TRBJ1-2
v_call: TRBV27
cdr3_aa: CASSSTTEANYGYTF
cdr3_nt: TGTGCCAGCAGCTCCACGACCGAAGCTAACTATGGCTACACCTTC

d_call: TRBD1
clone_size: .
j_call: TRBJ2-5
v_call: TRBV30
cdr3_aa: CAWSETGYTQETQYF
cdr3_nt: TGTGCCTGGAGTGAGACAGGGTATACTCAAGAGACCCAGTACTTC

d_call: TRBD1
clone_size: many
j_call: TRBJ2-3
v_call: TRBV12-3/TRBV12-4
cdr3_aa: CASSFSYRGPDTQYF
cdr3_nt: TGTGCCAGCAGTTTTAGCTACAGGGGCCCAGATACGCAGTATTTT